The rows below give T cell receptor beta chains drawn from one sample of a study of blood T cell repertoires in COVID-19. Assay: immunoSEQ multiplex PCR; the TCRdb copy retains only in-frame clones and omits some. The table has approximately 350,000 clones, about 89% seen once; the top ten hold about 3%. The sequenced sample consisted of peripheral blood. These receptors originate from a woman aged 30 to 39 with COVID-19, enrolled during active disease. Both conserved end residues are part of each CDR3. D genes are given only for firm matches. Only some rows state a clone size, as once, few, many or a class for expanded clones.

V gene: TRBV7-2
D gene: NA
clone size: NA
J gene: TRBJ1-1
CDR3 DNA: TGTGCCAGCAGCTTAAGTGGGGGCCTCGAAGCTTTCTTT
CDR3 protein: CASSLSGGLEAFF

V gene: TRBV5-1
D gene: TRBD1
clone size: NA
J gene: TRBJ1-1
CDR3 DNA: TGCGCCAGCAGCTTGCCAGACAGGGGAGCTGAAGCTTTCTTT
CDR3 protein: CASSLPDRGAEAFF

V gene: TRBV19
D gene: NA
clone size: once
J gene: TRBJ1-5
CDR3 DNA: TGTGCCAGTAGCCGACAGGTCGAAGGCTATCAGCCCCAGCATTTT
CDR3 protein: CASSRQVEGYQPQHF

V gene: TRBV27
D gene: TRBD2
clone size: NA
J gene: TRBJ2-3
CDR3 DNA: TGTGCCAGCAGTTTAGGCCTAGCGGGGGGCACAGATACGCAGTATTTT
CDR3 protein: CASSLGLAGGTDTQYF

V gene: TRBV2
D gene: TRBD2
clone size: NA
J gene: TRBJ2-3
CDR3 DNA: TGTGCCAGCGGGGGGACTAGCGGAGCCACGGGTACGCAGTATTTT
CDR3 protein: CASGGTSGATGTQYF

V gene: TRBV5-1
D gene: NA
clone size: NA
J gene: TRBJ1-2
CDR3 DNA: TGCGCCAGCAGCTTGTCCAGGGGCTATGGCTACACCTTC
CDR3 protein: CASSLSRGYGYTF

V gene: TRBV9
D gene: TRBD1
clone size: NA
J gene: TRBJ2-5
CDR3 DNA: TGTGCCAGCAGCGCCGGGACAGGGGGCTTAGGGGAGACCCAGTACTTC
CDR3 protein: CASSAGTGGLGETQYF

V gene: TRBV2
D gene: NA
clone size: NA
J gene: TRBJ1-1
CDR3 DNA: TGTGCCTGCGGGCTGGAGCCATCCAGGGGTACTGAAGCTTTCTTT
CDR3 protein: CACGLEPSRGTEAFF

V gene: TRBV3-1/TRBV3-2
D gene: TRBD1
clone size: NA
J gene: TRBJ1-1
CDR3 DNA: TGTGCCAGCAGCCCTCGACAGGGGAAGTTCGCTTTCTTT
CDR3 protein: CASSPRQGKFAFF

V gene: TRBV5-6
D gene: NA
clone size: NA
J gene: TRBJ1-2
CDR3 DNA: TGTGCCAGCAGCTTTCAGGGCGGCTACACCTTC
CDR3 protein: CASSFQGGYTF

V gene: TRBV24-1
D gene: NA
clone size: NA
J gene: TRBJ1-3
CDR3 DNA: TGTGCCACCAGTGATGCAGTCTCTGGAAACACCATATATTTT
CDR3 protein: CATSDAVSGNTIYF

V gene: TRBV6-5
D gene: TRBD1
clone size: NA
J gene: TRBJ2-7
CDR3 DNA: TGTGCCAGCAGTTCGGGACAGTTTACCTACGAGCAGTACTTC
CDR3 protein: CASSSGQFTYEQYF

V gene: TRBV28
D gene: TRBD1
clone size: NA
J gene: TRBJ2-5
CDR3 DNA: TGTGCCAGCAGTGGCGCCGGGACAGGCTTGGAGACCCAGTACTTC
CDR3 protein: CASSGAGTGLETQYF

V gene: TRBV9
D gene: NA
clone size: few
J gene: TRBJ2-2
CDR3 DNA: TGTGCCAGCAGCGCGACTCAGGGTACCACCGGGGAGCTGTTTTTT
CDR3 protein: CASSATQGTTGELFF

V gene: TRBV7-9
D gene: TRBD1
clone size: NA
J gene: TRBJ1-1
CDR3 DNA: TGTGCCAGCAGCTCTCCCACCCGGGACAGGTGGAACACTGAAGCTTTCTTT
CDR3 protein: CASSSPTRDRWNTEAFF

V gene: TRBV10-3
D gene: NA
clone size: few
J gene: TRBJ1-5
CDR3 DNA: TGTGCCATCAGTGCAGGGATCAATCAGCCCCAGCATTTT
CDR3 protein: CAISAGINQPQHF

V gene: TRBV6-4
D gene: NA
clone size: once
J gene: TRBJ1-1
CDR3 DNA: TGTGCCAGCAGCCCGACAGGCATGAACACTGAAGCTTTCTTT
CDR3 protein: CASSPTGMNTEAFF

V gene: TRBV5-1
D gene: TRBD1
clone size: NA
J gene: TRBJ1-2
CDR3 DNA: TGCGCCAGCAGCTTCCAGGGGGGTGGCTATGGCTACACCTTC
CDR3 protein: CASSFQGGGYGYTF

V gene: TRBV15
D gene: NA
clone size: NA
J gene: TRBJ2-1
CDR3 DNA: TGTGCCACCAGCAGAGATTCCCTAGGCAATGAGCAGTTCTTC
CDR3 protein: CATSRDSLGNEQFF

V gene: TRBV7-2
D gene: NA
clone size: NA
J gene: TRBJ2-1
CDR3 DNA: TGTGCCAGCAGCCCCCGGGCGGGGAGCTCCTACAATGAGCAGTTCTTC
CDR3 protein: CASSPRAGSSYNEQFF

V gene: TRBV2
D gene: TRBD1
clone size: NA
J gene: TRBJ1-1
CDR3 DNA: TGTGCCAGCAGGGGACCCAGGGGGCGGGCCACTGAAGCTTTCTTT
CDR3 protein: CASRGPRGRATEAFF

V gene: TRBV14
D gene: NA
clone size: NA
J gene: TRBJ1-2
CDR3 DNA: TGTGCCAGCAGCCAAACGGCGGGACTGTCGAACTATGGCTACACCTTC
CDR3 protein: CASSQTAGLSNYGYTF

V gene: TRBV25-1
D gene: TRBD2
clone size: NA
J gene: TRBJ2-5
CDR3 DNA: TGTGCCAGCAGTGAACTAGCGGAACAAGAGACCCAGTACTTC
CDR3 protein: CASSELAEQETQYF

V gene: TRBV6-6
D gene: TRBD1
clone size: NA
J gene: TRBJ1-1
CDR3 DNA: TGTGCCAGCAGCGCCGGACAGGGGGGAACTGAAGCTTTCTTT
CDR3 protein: CASSAGQGGTEAFF

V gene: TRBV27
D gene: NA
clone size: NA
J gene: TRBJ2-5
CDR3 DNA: TGTGCCAGCAGTCCCCTCCGGGGGGAGACCCAGTACTTC
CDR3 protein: CASSPLRGETQYF

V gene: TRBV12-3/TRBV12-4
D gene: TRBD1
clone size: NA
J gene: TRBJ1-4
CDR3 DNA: TGTGCCAGCAGCCTCAGGGGGGAAAAACTGTTTTTT
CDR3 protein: CASSLRGEKLFF

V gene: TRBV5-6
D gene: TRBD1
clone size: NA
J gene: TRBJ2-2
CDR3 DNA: TGTGCCAGCAGCTTGCTGGACAGGGGGCTTACCGGGGAGCTGTTTTTT
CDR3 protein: CASSLLDRGLTGELFF

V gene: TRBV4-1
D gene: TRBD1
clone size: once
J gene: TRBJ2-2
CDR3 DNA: TGCGCCAGCAGCCAACGAGGACAGGTCCAGGTCGGGGAGCTGTTTTTT
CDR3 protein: CASSQRGQVQVGELFF

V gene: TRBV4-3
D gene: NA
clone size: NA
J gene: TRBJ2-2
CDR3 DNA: TGCGCCAGCAGCCAAGCGCCGGGGGACGCTAGCGGGGAGCTGTTTTTT
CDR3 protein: CASSQAPGDASGELFF

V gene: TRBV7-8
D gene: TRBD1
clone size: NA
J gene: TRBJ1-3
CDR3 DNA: TGTGCCAGCAGCTTATTCGGTGGACAGGGTATCTCTGGAAACACCATATATTTT
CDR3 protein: CASSLFGGQGISGNTIYF

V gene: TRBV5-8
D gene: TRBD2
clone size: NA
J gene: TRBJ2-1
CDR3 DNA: TGTGCCAGCAGCTTGATGACTAGCGGGAGGGATGAGCAGTTCTTC
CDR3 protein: CASSLMTSGRDEQFF

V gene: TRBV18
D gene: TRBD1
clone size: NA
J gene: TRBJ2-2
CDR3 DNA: TGTGCCAGCTCACCACTTGGACAGGGGGTCCTCGACACCGGGGAGCTGTTTTTT
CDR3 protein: CASSPLGQGVLDTGELFF

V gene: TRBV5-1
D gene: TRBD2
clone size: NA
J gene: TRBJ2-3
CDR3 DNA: TGCGCCAGCAGCCCCCGGGGGGGCGGTGGAGATACGCAGTATTTT
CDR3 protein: CASSPRGGGGDTQYF

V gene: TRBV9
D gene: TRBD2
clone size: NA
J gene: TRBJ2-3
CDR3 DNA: TGTGCCAGCAACGAGCGGGGGGCCACCTCAGATACGCAGTATTTT
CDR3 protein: CASNERGATSDTQYF

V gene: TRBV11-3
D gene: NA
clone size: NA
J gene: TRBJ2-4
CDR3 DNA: TGTGCCAGCAGCTTAGGGATGGAGACGTGGCGCAACATTCAGTACTTC
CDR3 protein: CASSLGMETWRNIQYF

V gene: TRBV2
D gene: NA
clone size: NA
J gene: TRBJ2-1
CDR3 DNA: TGTGCCAGCAGCGAGGGACTTCTCTCCTACAATGAGCAGTTCTTC
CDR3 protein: CASSEGLLSYNEQFF

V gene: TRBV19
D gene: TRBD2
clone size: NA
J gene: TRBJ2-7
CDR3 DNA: TGTGCCAGTACCTCCAGGCGGGGGGGTACCTACGAGCAGTACTTC
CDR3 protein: CASTSRRGGTYEQYF

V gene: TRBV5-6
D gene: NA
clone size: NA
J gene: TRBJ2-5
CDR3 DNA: TGTGCCAGCAGCCCGGTTGGGTTGGGGGCCCAAGAGACCCAGTACTTC
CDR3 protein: CASSPVGLGAQETQYF

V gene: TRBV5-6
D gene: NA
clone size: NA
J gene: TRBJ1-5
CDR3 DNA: TGTGCCAGCAGCCGCGGGTTTCAGCCCCAGCATTTT
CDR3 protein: CASSRGFQPQHF

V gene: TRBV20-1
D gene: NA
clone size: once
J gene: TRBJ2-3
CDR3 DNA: TGCAGTGCTTTAGGACGGGATTCACAGTATTTT
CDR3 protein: CSALGRDSQYF

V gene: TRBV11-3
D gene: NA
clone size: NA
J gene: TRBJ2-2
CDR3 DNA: TGTGCCAGCAGCCCGAGGACAAACACCGGGGAGCTGTTTTTT
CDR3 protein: CASSPRTNTGELFF